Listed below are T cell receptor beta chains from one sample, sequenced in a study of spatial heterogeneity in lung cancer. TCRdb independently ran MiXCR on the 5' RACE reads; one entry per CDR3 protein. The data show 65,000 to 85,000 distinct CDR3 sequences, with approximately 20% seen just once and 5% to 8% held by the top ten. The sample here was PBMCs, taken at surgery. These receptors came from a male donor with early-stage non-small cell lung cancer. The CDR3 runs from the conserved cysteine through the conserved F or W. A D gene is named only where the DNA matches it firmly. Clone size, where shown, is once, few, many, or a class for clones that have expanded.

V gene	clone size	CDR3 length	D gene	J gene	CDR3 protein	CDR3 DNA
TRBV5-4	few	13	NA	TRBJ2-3	CASSFGNTDTQYF	TGTGCCAGCAGCTTTGGGAACACAGATACGCAGTATTTT
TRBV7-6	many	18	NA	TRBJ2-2	CASSLRWADAANTGELFF	TGTGCCAGCAGCTTAAGATGGGCAGATGCCGCTAACACCGGGGAGCTGTTTTTT
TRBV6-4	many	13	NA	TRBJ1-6	CASSDSGNSPLHF	TGTGCCAGCAGTGACTCAGGAAATTCACCCCTCCACTTT
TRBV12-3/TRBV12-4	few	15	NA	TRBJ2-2	CASSPGAEYTGELFF	TGTGCCAGCAGTCCCGGGGCTGAGTACACCGGGGAGCTGTTTTTT
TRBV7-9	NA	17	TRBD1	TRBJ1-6	CASSTSSQGGNNSPLHF	TGTGCCAGCAGTACTAGTTCCCAGGGGGGGAATAATTCACCCCTCCACTTT
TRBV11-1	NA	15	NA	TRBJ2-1	CASSLNSDSRREQFF	TGTGCCAGCAGCTTAAATAGTGATAGTCGCCGTGAGCAGTTCTTC
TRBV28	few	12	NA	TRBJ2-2	CASTRLTGELFF	TGTGCCAGCACCAGGTTAACCGGGGAGCTGTTTTTT
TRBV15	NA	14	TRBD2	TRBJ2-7	CATRGSGVTYEQYF	TGTGCCACCAGGGGAAGCGGGGTTACCTACGAGCAGTACTTC
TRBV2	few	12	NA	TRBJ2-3	CAREQGTDTQYF	TGTGCCAGAGAACAGGGCACAGATACGCAGTATTTT
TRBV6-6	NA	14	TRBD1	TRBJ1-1	CASSYARGRTEAFF	TGTGCCAGCAGTTACGCCAGGGGGAGGACTGAAGCTTTCTTT
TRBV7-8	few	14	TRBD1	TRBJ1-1	CASNIDRVRAEAFF	TGTGCCAGCAACATTGACAGGGTGAGGGCTGAAGCTTTCTTT
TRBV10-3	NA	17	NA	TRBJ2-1	CAISEGGRWLQGDEQFF	TGTGCCATCAGTGAGGGGGGCCGTTGGCTCCAAGGAGATGAGCAGTTCTTC
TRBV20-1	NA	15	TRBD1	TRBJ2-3	CSASPGQGIADTQYF	TGCAGTGCTAGTCCGGGACAGGGCATCGCAGATACGCAGTATTTT
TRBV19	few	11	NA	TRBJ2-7	CASSLLGEQYF	TGTGCCAGTAGTCTGCTTGGCGAGCAGTACTTC
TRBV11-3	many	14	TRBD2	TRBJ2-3	CASSLSGGGDTQYF	TGTGCCAGCAGCTTGAGCGGGGGTGGAGATACGCAGTATTTT
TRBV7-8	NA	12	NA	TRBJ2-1	CASSPSVTEQFF	TGTGCCAGCAGCCCTAGCGTTACTGAGCAGTTCTTC
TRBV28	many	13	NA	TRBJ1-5	CASSSGSNQPQHF	TGTGCCAGCAGTTCAGGGAGCAATCAGCCCCAGCATTTT
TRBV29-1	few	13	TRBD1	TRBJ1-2	CSVRRTGRYGYTF	TGCAGCGTTCGTAGGACAGGGCGTTATGGCTACACCTTC
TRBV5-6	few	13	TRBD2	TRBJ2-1	CASSLGLALEQFF	TGTGCCAGCAGCCTGGGACTAGCGCTTGAGCAGTTCTTC
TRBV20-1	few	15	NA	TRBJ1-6	CSANPQGGGNSPLHF	TGCAGTGCTAACCCACAGGGAGGTGGCAATTCACCCCTCCACTTT
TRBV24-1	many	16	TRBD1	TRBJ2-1	CATSERDRGSYNEQFF	TGTGCCACCAGTGAAAGGGACAGGGGCTCCTACAATGAGCAGTTCTTC
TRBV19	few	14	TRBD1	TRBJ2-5	CASSRQGPEETQYF	TGTGCCAGTAGTAGACAGGGGCCAGAAGAGACCCAGTACTTC
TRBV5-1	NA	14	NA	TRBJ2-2	CASSLEADTGELFF	TGCGCCAGCAGCTTGGAGGCAGACACCGGGGAGCTGTTTTTT
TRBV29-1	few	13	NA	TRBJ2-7	CSVTRDEPYEQYF	TGCAGCGTTACTCGGGACGAACCCTACGAGCAGTACTTC
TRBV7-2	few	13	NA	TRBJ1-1	CASSFNRDTEAFF	TGTGCCAGCAGCTTTAACAGGGACACTGAAGCTTTCTTT
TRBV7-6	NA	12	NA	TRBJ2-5	CASSASKETQYF	TGTGCCAGCAGCGCGTCTAAAGAGACCCAGTACTTC
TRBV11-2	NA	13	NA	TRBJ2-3	CASSLSPADTQYF	TGTGCCAGCAGCTTATCACCCGCAGATACGCAGTATTTT
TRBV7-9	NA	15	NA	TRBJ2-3	CASSLAGSYTDTQYF	TGTGCCAGCAGCTTAGCGGGGAGCTACACAGATACGCAGTATTTT
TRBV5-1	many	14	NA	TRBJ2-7	CASSPAQGTYEQYF	TGCGCCAGCAGCCCCGCGCAGGGGACCTACGAGCAGTACTTC
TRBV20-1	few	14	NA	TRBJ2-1	CSARAGLSFNEQFF	TGCAGTGCTAGGGCAGGATTGTCTTTCAATGAGCAGTTCTTC
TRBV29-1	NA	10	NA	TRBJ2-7	CSVVTDEQYF	TGCAGCGTTGTAACGGACGAGCAGTACTTC
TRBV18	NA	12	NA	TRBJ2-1	CASSPPLNEQFF	TGTGCCAGCTCACCGCCTCTGAATGAGCAGTTCTTC
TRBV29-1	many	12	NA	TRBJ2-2	CSVGQNTGELFF	TGCAGCGTTGGTCAGAACACCGGGGAGCTGTTTTTT
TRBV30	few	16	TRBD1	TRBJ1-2	CAWMRDRALANYGYTF	TGTGCCTGGATGAGGGACAGGGCCCTAGCTAACTATGGCTACACCTTC
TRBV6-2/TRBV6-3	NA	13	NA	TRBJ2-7	CASRNGGGYEQYF	TGTGCCAGCAGAAACGGAGGGGGATACGAGCAGTACTTC
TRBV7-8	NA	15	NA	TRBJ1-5	CASSPRSFSNQPQHF	TGTGCCAGCAGCCCGAGGAGTTTTAGCAATCAACCCCAGCATTTT
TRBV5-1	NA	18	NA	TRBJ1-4	CASSLAGAGRATNEKLFF	TGCGCCAGCAGCTTGGCAGGAGCAGGGAGAGCAACTAATGAAAAACTGTTTTTT
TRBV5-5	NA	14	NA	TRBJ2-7	CASSWAGEKGEQYF	TGTGCCAGCAGCTGGGCAGGGGAGAAAGGCGAGCAGTACTTC
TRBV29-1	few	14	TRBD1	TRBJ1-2	CSVGGGRGPYGYTF	TGCAGCGTTGGTGGAGGCAGGGGGCCTTATGGCTACACCTTC
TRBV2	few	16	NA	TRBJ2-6	CASSETQGGGANVLTF	TGTGCCAGCAGTGAAACTCAGGGCGGAGGGGCCAACGTCCTGACTTTC
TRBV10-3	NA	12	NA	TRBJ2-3	CAISSRGDTQYF	TGTGCCATCAGTTCCCGGGGGGATACGCAGTATTTT
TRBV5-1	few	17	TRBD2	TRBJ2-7	CASSLGLAAGSSYEQYF	TGCGCCAGCAGCCTGGGACTAGCGGCCGGAAGCTCCTACGAGCAGTACTTC
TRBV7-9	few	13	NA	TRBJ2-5	CASSLDEGQTQYF	TGTGCCAGCAGCTTAGACGAGGGACAAACCCAGTACTTC
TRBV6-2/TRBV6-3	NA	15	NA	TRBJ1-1	CASSPGGASNTEAFF	TGTGCCAGCAGCCCTGGAGGGGCCTCGAACACTGAAGCTTTCTTT
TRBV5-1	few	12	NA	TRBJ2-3	CASSSGVDTQYF	TGCGCCAGCAGCTCAGGGGTAGATACGCAGTATTTT
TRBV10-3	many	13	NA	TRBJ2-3	CAISVGGQDTQYF	TGTGCCATCAGTGTAGGAGGGCAAGATACGCAGTATTTT
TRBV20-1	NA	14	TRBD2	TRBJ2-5	CSASRLADQETQYF	TGCAGTGCTTCACGACTAGCGGACCAAGAGACCCAGTACTTC
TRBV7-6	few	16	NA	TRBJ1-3	CASSLAPTDSGNTIYF	TGTGCCAGCAGCTTAGCTCCGACGGACTCTGGAAACACCATATATTTT
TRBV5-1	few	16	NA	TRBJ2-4	CASSFNSPTVKNIQYF	TGCGCCAGCAGCTTTAATAGTCCTACCGTCAAAAACATTCAGTACTTC
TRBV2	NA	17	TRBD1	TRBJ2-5	CASSPPGQGAQGETQYF	TGTGCCAGCAGTCCCCCGGGACAGGGGGCCCAGGGGGAGACCCAGTACTTC
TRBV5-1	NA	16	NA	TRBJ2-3	CASSPRPGQPTDTQYF	TGCGCCAGCAGCCCCCGACCGGGACAACCCACAGATACGCAGTATTTT
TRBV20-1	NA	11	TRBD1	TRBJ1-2	CSATDRIGYTF	TGCAGTGCTACGGACAGGATTGGCTACACCTTC
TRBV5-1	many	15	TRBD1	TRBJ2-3	CASNIQGADTDTQYF	TGCGCCAGCAACATACAGGGGGCGGACACAGATACGCAGTATTTT
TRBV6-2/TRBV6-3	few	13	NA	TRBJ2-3	CASRWDSTDTQYF	TGTGCCAGCAGATGGGACTCCACAGATACGCAGTATTTT
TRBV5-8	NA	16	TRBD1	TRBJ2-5	CASSPGTGALQETQYF	TGTGCCAGCAGCCCGGGGACAGGGGCACTACAAGAGACCCAGTACTTC